The subject of this entry is one T cell receptor beta chain. It was with random hexamers that 0.5 to 1 ug RNA was reverse transcribed. immunoSEQ multiplex PCR amplified TCR beta CDR3 across 54 Vbeta, 13 Jbeta. TCRdb reprocessed the immunoSEQ multiplex PCR reads via MiXCR and lists one record per CDR3 protein. Of approximately 150,000 distinct CDR3 sequences in the sample, around 95% were seen once. The sample is drawn from a study of CD8 T cells in Susac syndrome. Trimming pared 1 base from V and 3 bases from J, leaving 15 bases between. The germline V gene encodes CDR1 MDHEN and CDR2 SYDVKM. The CDR3 extends over 16 amino acids.

V is TRBV28 and J is TRBJ1-1; D perhaps matches TRBD1 (6 bases). This TCR was recovered from a human donor with multiple sclerosis. The specimen sequenced was CD4+ T cells from PBMCs. CDR3 protein: CASSLLTPGADTEAFF. For the CDR3, the DNA is TGTGCCAGCAGTTTATTAACACCGGGGGCTGACACTGAAGCTTTCTTT.